The rows below give T cell receptor beta chains drawn from one sample of a study of T cells in Graves' hyperthyroidism and ophthalmopathy. MiXCR, run by TCRdb on the multiplex PCR reads, gives a single entry per CDR3 protein. The sample lists about 98,000 distinct CDR3 sequences; roughly 37% were seen once. Input material: peripheral blood or thyroid tissue (not recorded which). The origin of the receptors is a woman aged 25 to 39 with Graves' hyperthyroidism. The CDR3 runs from the conserved cysteine through the conserved F or W. Each record gives: D gene, clone size, V gene, J gene, CDR3 protein, CDR3 DNA. A D gene is named only where the DNA matches it firmly. The size of a clone is reported for some rows only, either as once, few or many, or as a class for expanded clones.

>-|few|TRBV27|TRBJ2-2
CASSLFGGNTGELFF
TGTGCCAGCAGTTTATTTGGCGGGAACACCGGGGAGCTGTTTTTT
>-|many|TRBV13|TRBJ1-4
CASSLQGRYEKLFF
TGTGCCAGCAGCCTCCAGGGGAGGTATGAAAAACTGTTTTTT
>TRBD1|few|TRBV7-8|TRBJ1-4
CASSFVLGTGVEKLFF
TGTGCCAGCAGTTTTGTTTTAGGAACAGGGGTGGAAAAACTGTTTTTT
>-|many|TRBV28|TRBJ2-7
CASSQQAWNYEQYF
TGTGCCAGCAGCCAACAGGCTTGGAACTACGAGCAGTACTTC
>-|-|TRBV24-1|TRBJ1-3
CATSDSIYF
TGTGCCACCAGTGACAGCATATATTTT
>-|-|TRBV6-1|TRBJ2-7
CASSKVQTYEQYF
TGTGCCAGCAGTAAGGTACAGACCTACGAGCAGTACTTC
>-|-|TRBV13|TRBJ2-5
CASSILGGETQYF
TGTGCCAGCAGTATTCTGGGTGGGGAGACCCAGTACTTC
>TRBD1|-|TRBV5-4|TRBJ2-5
CASSLAGTGGAWETRYF
TGTGCCAGCAGCTTGGCAGGGACAGGGGGCGCATGGGAGACCCGGTACTTC
>TRBD1|many|TRBV5-1|TRBJ1-2
CASSLRDRYGYTF
TGCGCCAGCAGCTTGCGGGACAGGTATGGCTACACCTTC
>-|-|TRBV7-9|TRBJ2-2
CASSLAPVFGELFF
TGTGCCAGCAGCTTAGCCCCCGTATTCGGGGAGCTGTTTTTT
>TRBD2|few|TRBV20-1|TRBJ2-3
CSARTSGSTDTQYF
TGCAGTGCTCGGACTAGCGGAAGCACAGATACGCAGTATTTT
>-|-|TRBV25-1|TRBJ1-4
CASSYLGATNEKLFF
TGTGCCAGCAGTTACTTGGGGGCAACTAATGAAAAACTGTTTTTT
>-|many|TRBV20-1|TRBJ1-5
CSARQPGEPQHF
TGCAGTGCCCGACAGCCTGGGGAGCCCCAGCATTTT
>-|-|TRBV7-9|TRBJ1-3
CASNLVRGSPGNTIYF
TGTGCCAGCAACTTAGTCCGTGGAAGCCCTGGAAACACCATATATTTT
>TRBD1|-|TRBV6-2/TRBV6-3|TRBJ1-5
CASKDRGNQPQHF
TGTGCCAGCAAGGACAGGGGGAATCAGCCCCAGCATTTT
>TRBD1|once|TRBV2|TRBJ2-7
CASRPGTGDEQYF
TGTGCCAGCAGACCAGGGACAGGGGACGAGCAGTACTTC
>-|few|TRBV6-5|TRBJ1-5
CASSYRIGYPYSNQPQHF
TGTGCCAGCAGTTATAGAATCGGGTACCCCTATAGCAATCAGCCCCAGCATTTT
>TRBD2|many|TRBV5-1|TRBJ2-7
CASSSGSGGRVYEQYF
TGCGCCAGCAGCAGCGGATCCGGCGGGAGGGTCTACGAGCAGTACTTC
>-|-|TRBV19|TRBJ2-5
CASRNGRVGGQGTQYF
TGTGCCAGTAGGAACGGACGGGTGGGAGGACAAGGGACCCAGTACTTC
>-|many|TRBV5-6|TRBJ2-3
CASSLEVSRVGTQYF
TGTGCCAGCAGCTTAGAGGTGTCCCGGGTTGGTACGCAGTATTTT
>TRBD1|many|TRBV20-1|TRBJ1-5
CSASNRGGQGGNQPQHF
TGCAGTGCTAGCAACCGGGGTGGACAGGGAGGCAATCAGCCCCAGCATTTT
>-|-|TRBV24-1|TRBJ2-5
CATSDLRQEETQYF
TGTGCCACCAGTGATTTGCGGCAGGAAGAGACCCAGTACTTC
>-|many|TRBV29-1|TRBJ1-2
CSVRPNDGYTF
TGCAGCGTTAGGCCAAATGATGGCTACACCTTC
>-|many|TRBV5-5|TRBJ1-1
CASSFDILLNTEAFF
TGTGCCAGCAGCTTCGACATACTCCTCAACACTGAAGCTTTCTTT
>TRBD2|-|TRBV7-8|TRBJ2-7
CASSLAGTSGSSYEQYF
TGTGCCAGCAGCTTAGCCGGGACTAGCGGGAGCTCCTACGAGCAGTACTTC
>-|-|TRBV29-1|TRBJ2-7
CSVERNEGYEQYF
TGCAGCGTTGAAAGAAACGAAGGGTACGAGCAGTACTTC
>-|-|TRBV2|TRBJ1-1
CASSVDPVRTEAFF
TGTGCCAGCAGTGTTGACCCCGTTAGGACTGAAGCTTTCTTT
>-|-|TRBV7-2|TRBJ2-2
CASSLVGASGELFF
TGTGCCAGCAGCTTAGTTGGAGCGTCCGGGGAGCTGTTTTTT
>-|-|TRBV18|TRBJ1-2
CASSPERAHNYGYTF
TGTGCCAGCTCACCTGAAAGGGCCCATAACTATGGCTACACCTTC
>-|-|TRBV2|TRBJ2-7
CASSRAGAFSYEQYF
TGTGCCAGCTCCCGGGCTGGAGCCTTCTCCTACGAGCAGTACTTC
>-|many|TRBV9|TRBJ2-7
CASSASWGSYEQYF
TGTGCCAGCAGCGCCTCCTGGGGCAGCTACGAGCAGTACTTC
>-|-|TRBV5-5|TRBJ1-1
CASSAAGDTEASF
TGTGCCAGCAGCGCCGCAGGGGACACTGAAGCTTCCTTT
>-|many|TRBV2|TRBJ1-1
CAYIRPGLNTEAFF
TGTGCCTACATTCGACCCGGATTGAACACTGAAGCTTTCTTT
>-|-|TRBV10-3|TRBJ1-5
CAISVTGRGNQPQHF
TGTGCCATCAGTGTAACGGGGAGAGGCAATCAGCCCCAGCATTTT
>TRBD2|-|TRBV7-6|TRBJ2-7
CASSLGLAVPEQYF
TGTGCCAGCAGCTTAGGACTAGCGGTACCAGAGCAGTACTTC
>-|many|TRBV4-2|TRBJ2-2
CASSQLGITGELFF
TGTGCCAGCAGCCAATTAGGAATCACCGGGGAGCTGTTTTTT
>-|-|TRBV29-1|TRBJ1-2
CSVARANYGYTF
TGCAGCGTTGCCAGGGCCAACTATGGCTACACCTTC
>-|many|TRBV30|TRBJ2-5
CAWSVGQTQYF
TGTGCCTGGAGTGTAGGGCAGACCCAGTACTTC
>TRBD1|few|TRBV10-3|TRBJ1-6
CAISGRPGQGNSPLHF
TGTGCCATCAGTGGCAGACCGGGACAGGGCAATTCACCCCTCCACTTT
>-|many|TRBV20-1|TRBJ2-3
CSATPPVAGAPTDTQYF
TGCAGTGCTACCCCCCCTGTGGCAGGGGCCCCCACAGATACGCAGTATTTT
>-|-|TRBV6-5|TRBJ2-2
CASSEGEVFF
TGTGCCAGTAGTGAAGGGGAGGTGTTTTTT
>TRBD2|-|TRBV5-1|TRBJ2-2
CASSSGLAREGELFF
TGTGCCAGCAGCTCGGGACTAGCGAGGGAAGGGGAGCTGTTTTTT
>TRBD1|many|TRBV12-5|TRBJ2-3
CASGLGQGTDTQYF
TGTGCTAGTGGTTTGGGACAGGGTACAGATACGCAGTATTTT
>-|many|TRBV10-2|TRBJ2-2
CASSETRAGELFF
TGCGCCAGCAGTGAGACGAGGGCCGGGGAGCTGTTTTTT
>TRBD1|many|TRBV9|TRBJ1-2
CASSSGTGINYGYTF
TGTGCCAGCAGCTCCGGGACAGGCATAAACTATGGCTACACCTTC
>-|many|TRBV12-3/TRBV12-4|TRBJ1-2
CASSLASHGYTF
TGTGCCAGCAGTTTAGCGAGTCATGGCTACACCTTC
>-|many|TRBV6-6|TRBJ1-4
CASSYVSLGEKLFF
TGTGCCAGCAGTTACGTCTCTCTGGGGGAAAAACTGTTTTTT
>-|-|TRBV30|TRBJ1-3
CVWREGPGLVNTIYF
TGTGTCTGGAGGGAGGGACCGGGTCTCGTAAACACCATATATTTT
>-|-|TRBV7-2|TRBJ1-2
CASSPGQDPGYGYTF
TGTGCCAGCAGCCCCGGTCAGGACCCTGGGTATGGCTACACCTTC
>TRBD1|many|TRBV10-1|TRBJ1-1
CASSTGADEAFF
TGCGCCAGTTCCACAGGGGCAGATGAAGCTTTCTTT
>TRBD2|-|TRBV5-1|TRBJ2-5
CASSPAGGYQETQYF
TGCGCCAGCAGCCCAGCGGGGGGGTACCAAGAGACCCAGTACTTC
>TRBD1|few|TRBV7-9|TRBJ2-5
CASSPPPGQQETQYF
TGTGCCAGCAGCCCCCCCCCGGGACAGCAAGAGACCCAGTACTTC
>-|many|TRBV19|TRBJ2-2
CASSIGRGRNTGELFF
TGTGCCAGTAGTATCGGGCGGGGACGGAACACCGGGGAGCTGTTTTTT
>-|many|TRBV6-5|TRBJ1-1
CASRHEGTEAFF
TGTGCCAGCAGGCACGAGGGCACTGAAGCTTTCTTT
>-|many|TRBV4-1|TRBJ2-7
CASSQDGQGTNEQYF
TGCGCCAGCAGCCAAGACGGGCAGGGGACCAACGAGCAGTACTTC